These 15 T cell receptor beta chains originate from one sample sequenced in a study of regulatory T cells in long-lasting Graves disease. The time point denotes: persistent/refractory GD, antithyroid drugs over 5 years with positive TRAb. PBMC RNA served as the TCR library source. The TCR beta library used iRepertoire HTBI primers with Arm-PCR amplification of CDR3. TCRdb re-called the multiplex PCR reads through MiXCR, storing one row per CDR3 protein. The repertoire holds roughly 700,000 distinct CDR3 sequences, about 32% seen once, with roughly 40% in the top ten. Material: peripheral blood mononuclear cells (PBMCs), obtained when the disease was refractory, from a patient treated with antithyroid drugs. These receptors originate from a female donor with Graves disease.

This clonotype was seen a handful of times. This chain uses TRBV28 with TRBJ1-5; D ambiguous. This CDR3 contains 10 residues. V lost 10 bases to trimming and J lost 9 bases, with 10 bases between them. The germline gives CDR1 MDHEN, CDR2 SYDVKM. The CDR3 DNA follows: TGTGCCACCGCCAACGGGCCCCAGCATTTT. Its translation is CATANGPQHF.

The chain uses TRBV19 and TRBJ1-1; no definite D call. The ends were cut back, 7 bases at V and 1 base at J, with 10 bases in the middle. CDR3 length: 13 residues. CDR1 LNHDA and CDR2 SQIVND come from the germline V gene (reference sequence). Written as DNA, the CDR3 is TGTGCCAGTAAAGAACAAGCGAACACTGAAGCTTTCTTT. Translation gives CASKEQANTEAFF.

This clonotype showed up just a few times. DNA of the CDR3: TGTGCCAGCAGGGACCTACCCCCGAACACCGGGGAGCTGTTTTTT. Translation gives CASRDLPPNTGELFF. V usage is TRBV11-1 and J usage is TRBJ2-2; D not resolved. CDR1 and CDR2 from the germline V gene are SGHAT and FQDESV (reference sequence). The CDR3 loop spans 15 amino acids. V was trimmed by 6 bases and J by 0 bases, leaving 11 bases between them.

This sequence joins TRBV30 and TRBJ1-2; TRBD1 matches 7 bases. The V gene end was trimmed by 0 bases and the J gene end by 8 bases; junction bases not matched to a gene: 12. CDR3 length: 15 residues. CDR1 GTSNPN and CDR2 SVGIG come from the germline V gene (reference sequence). In DNA, the CDR3 is TGTGCCTGGAGTGTACTCAGGGGGGCCCCAAGGGGCTACACCTTC. This translates into CAWSVLRGAPRGYTF.

The gene calls are TRBV20-1 and TRBJ1-5; D is ambiguous. Per the germline V gene, CDR1 is DFQATT and CDR2 is SNEGSKA (reference sequence). The CDR3 has 18 amino acids. V lost 0 bases and J lost 3, with 21 bases in between. The CDR3 DNA reads TGCAGTGCTAGAGATCACGTTGGCAGGTCCCGTTTCAATCAGCCCCAGCATTTT. Translating it yields CSARDHVGRSRFNQPQHF.

The rearrangement uses TRBV12-3 or TRBV12-4 and TRBJ1-3, with D tentatively TRBD1 (5 bases). Trimming removed 5 bases at V and 3 bases at J, with 17 bases between. The CDR3 is made up of 16 amino acids. The CDR3 DNA reads as TGTGCCAGCAGTCTGATCGGGGGGATCCGTGGAAACACCATATATTTT. Translation: CASSLIGGIRGNTIYF.

There are a few counts of this clonotype. V and J are TRBV20-1 and TRBJ1-1; 10 nucleotides align to TRBD1. V shed 1 base and J 5 bases; nucleotides not matched to a gene: 4. The CDR3 runs to 14 residues. Germline CDR1 DFQATT, CDR2 SNEGSKA (reference sequence). The CDR3 region has the DNA TGCAGTGCTAGAGCCGGACAGGGGGGAACTGAAGCTTTCTTT. This translates into CSARAGQGGTEAFF.

This clonotype appeared many times. As DNA, the CDR3 is TGTGCCAGCACGGTAGTTTATAATCAGCCCCAGCATTTT. It specifies CASTVVYNQPQHF. The V call is TRBV28, the J call TRBJ1-5; D is unresolved. The CDR3 is made up of 13 amino acids. Trimming left V 7 bases short and J 4 bases short, with 11 bases between. In germline, CDR1 is MDHEN, CDR2 SYDVKM.

The gene calls are TRBV14 and TRBJ2-7, with D possibly TRBD2 on 5 matching bases. V gave up 3 bases and J gave up 0 bases, with 15 bases separating them. The CDR3 loop spans 16 amino acids. Per the germline V gene, CDR1 is SGHDN and CDR2 is FVKESK. The CDR3 DNA follows: TGTGCCAGCAGCCACGTTCGCGGGCTCAGCTCCTACGAGCAGTACTTC. This sequence encodes CASSHVRGLSSYEQYF.

This clonotype was picked up a small number of times. The chain couples TRBV6-2 or TRBV6-3 to TRBJ1-2, with 7 positions matching TRBD1. J lost 5 bases, V lost 1 base, and 4 bases had no gene match. This CDR3 contains 14 residues. Per the germline V gene, CDR1 is MNHEY and CDR2 is SVGEGT. CDR3 loop: CASSYFRQGYGYTF. In DNA, the CDR3 is TGTGCCAGCAGTTACTTCAGACAGGGATATGGCTACACCTTC.

V usage is TRBV6-1 and J usage is TRBJ2-2; TRBD2 agrees at 7 bases. Per germline, CDR1 MNHNS and CDR2 SASEGT. Germline trimming cut 6 bases from V and 8 bases from J; bases unmatched to any gene: 15. The CDR3 extends over 16 amino acids. The CDR3 sequence: CASSRELAGAWGELFF. As DNA, the CDR3 is TGTGCCAGCAGCCGGGAGTTAGCGGGTGCCTGGGGGGAGCTGTTTTTT.

This clonotype has a handful of counts. V and J are TRBV30 and TRBJ1-1, with D possibly TRBD1 on 6 matching bases. The V end lost 2 bases, the J end lost 5 bases, and 18 bases lay between the germline ends. CDR3 length: 15 amino acids. Germline CDR1 GTSNPN, CDR2 SVGIG (reference sequence). In DNA form, the CDR3 reads TGTGCCTGGAGTCAGGGCGGGGGGCTGAGGACTGAAGCTTTCTTT. It yields the protein CAWSQGGGLRTEAFF.

The gene calls are TRBV15 and TRBJ1-1; D is uncertain. Germline CDR1 reads LNHNV; CDR2 reads YYDKDF (reference sequence). V was pared by 5 bases and J by 1 base, with 8 bases between. The CDR3 has 13 residues. CDR3 in DNA: TGTGCCACCAGCGACGCAAAGAACACTGAAGCTTTCTTT. Translating it yields CATSDAKNTEAFF.

This clonotype was seen only once. V gene TRBV5-1 combines with J gene TRBJ1-2; no clear D gene. Between the trimmed V and J ends, which lost 3 bases and 8 bases, there was a span of 20 bases. Germline values: CDR1 SGHRS, CDR2 YFSETQ. The CDR3 loop spans 15 amino acids. CDR3 DNA sequence: TGCGCCAGCAGCTATGGGGAGTCACGACGGGCCGGCTACACCTTC. Translation gives CASSYGESRRAGYTF.

The J gene is TRBJ2-4, the V gene TRBV7-8; D is uncertain. Deletions cut 2 bases from V and 6 bases from J, with 23 bases between. Germline assignment: CDR1 SGHVS and CDR2 FQNEAQ. The CDR3 consists of 18 residues. The CDR3 DNA reads TGTGCCAGCAGCTTATCTTCGGGCCTAGACTTGTTGGGAAACATTCAGTACTTC. Amino acid sequence: CASSLSSGLDLLGNIQYF.